This is a list of T cell receptor beta chains from one sample in a study of blood T cell repertoires in COVID-19. Assay: immunoSEQ multiplex PCR; the TCRdb copy retains only in-frame clones and omits some. The table includes roughly 100,000 clones, approximately 72% detected once. Input material: peripheral blood. Receptor source: a woman aged 70 to 79 with acute or convalescent COVID-19. Each CDR3 is given with its conserved first and last residue. A D gene is named only where the DNA matches it firmly. Not all rows give a size; the values are once, few, many and, for expanded clones, a class.

v_call	d_call	clone_size	j_call	cdr3_aa
TRBV19	TRBD2	.	TRBJ2-1	CASSGWSGNNEQFF
TRBV7-2	.	.	TRBJ1-2	CASSLNGGLGYTF
TRBV27	TRBD1	.	TRBJ2-2	CASSFGTGTLAGELFF
TRBV3-1/TRBV3-2	TRBD1	.	TRBJ1-6	CASGQGASPLHF
TRBV20-1	.	.	TRBJ1-2	CSARVEYGYTF
TRBV7-9	TRBD1	.	TRBJ1-4	CASSPGQGSNEKLFF
TRBV4-1	.	few	TRBJ1-2	CASSQDAGSYGYTF
TRBV3-1/TRBV3-2	.	.	TRBJ1-6	CASSTRTDNSPLHF
TRBV18	.	once	TRBJ2-1	CASSPGSGGYEQFF
TRBV4-1	.	.	TRBJ1-5	CASSSTGGQPQHF
TRBV6-2/TRBV6-3	TRBD1	once	TRBJ2-2	CASSPDREPSGELFF
TRBV29-1	TRBD2	.	TRBJ2-5	CSGSGGRRETQYF
TRBV12-3/TRBV12-4	.	.	TRBJ1-1	CASSPDRKTEAFF
TRBV6-2/TRBV6-3	.	.	TRBJ2-5	CASSYSEQGFEGTQYF
TRBV30	.	.	TRBJ1-2	CAWSSLRTVANYGYTF
TRBV10-1	TRBD1	few	TRBJ1-1	CASRTGQNTEAFF
TRBV25-1	.	few	TRBJ2-7	CASSKTGYEQYF
TRBV6-4	.	once	TRBJ1-1	CASSEGANTEAFF
TRBV30	TRBD1	many	TRBJ1-1	CAWSAGHDRGILNTEAFF
TRBV10-3	TRBD1	few	TRBJ1-1	CATQGVAEAFF
TRBV29-1	.	.	TRBJ2-5	CSVRTQIEETQYF
TRBV19	TRBD1	.	TRBJ1-2	CASSFTPGTDSYGYTF
TRBV11-2	TRBD1	.	TRBJ1-4	CASSLGRQGNEKLFF
TRBV30	TRBD2	.	TRBJ2-7	CAWSVLGLAGAYEQYF
TRBV10-2	.	.	TRBJ1-3	CASSEAGTGNTIYF
TRBV6-1	.	.	TRBJ2-7	CASSETQGTYEQYF
TRBV6-5	.	few	TRBJ2-1	CASSLLTPTSHEQFF
TRBV18	TRBD1	.	TRBJ1-6	CASSPTGLVDSPLHF
TRBV5-4	TRBD1	few	TRBJ2-5	CASSRGRETQYF
TRBV27	.	.	TRBJ1-5	CASRQRGGQPQHF
TRBV4-1	.	.	TRBJ2-3	CASLSRETDTDTQYF
TRBV3-1/TRBV3-2	.	.	TRBJ2-7	CASSLQGDFYEQYF
TRBV5-6	.	.	TRBJ1-1	CASSSQGSPNTEAFF
TRBV28	TRBD1	.	TRBJ1-1	CASRTQGTDTEAFF
TRBV9	TRBD2	.	TRBJ2-1	CASSPGTSGYSYNEQFF
TRBV7-6	TRBD1	.	TRBJ1-2	CASSLAPSGGLHGYTF
TRBV10-3	.	.	TRBJ2-7	CAISEVRSSYEQYF
TRBV6-5	TRBD2	.	TRBJ2-7	CASSYAGVSEQYF
TRBV24-1	.	once	TRBJ2-3	CATSDSGGSDTQYF
TRBV5-4	TRBD2	.	TRBJ2-1	CASSRAGYEQFF
TRBV9	TRBD2	.	TRBJ2-5	CASSVVSGGAFGETQYF
TRBV19	.	.	TRBJ1-2	CASSTSTHTTYGYTF
TRBV2	TRBD1	.	TRBJ1-5	CASSETGAVNQPQHF
TRBV5-1	TRBD2	.	TRBJ2-3	CASSLGAGGQDTQYF
TRBV19	.	.	TRBJ1-5	CASSGGQHSNQPQHF
TRBV2	.	.	TRBJ1-5	CASSVSPPTGRSNQPQHF
TRBV30	TRBD1	.	TRBJ1-5	CAWSGQGYQPQHF
TRBV5-6	TRBD1	.	TRBJ1-6	CASSSTGGSSPLHF
TRBV19	TRBD1	.	TRBJ1-2	CASTGGQRNYGYTF
TRBV7-2	.	few	TRBJ2-7	CAGGFGRLSNEQYF
TRBV18	.	.	TRBJ2-7	CASSRGTNYEQYF
TRBV7-6	.	few	TRBJ2-1	CASSFQGFEQFF
TRBV18	.	.	TRBJ1-6	CASCARNSPLHF
TRBV10-3	TRBD2	.	TRBJ2-1	CAISESSGGFYEQFF